The next 12 T cell receptor beta chains were all read from a single sample in a study of graft-versus-host responses after intestinal transplantation. Using immunoSEQ multiplex PCR, the repertoire was profiled, and TCRdb retains in-frame clones only, with some absent. The sample holds approximately 82,000 clones; 75% to 95% are singletons and the top ten take roughly 0.1%. These TCRs' antigens remain unknown. The material sequenced was unstimulated CD4+ T cells sorted from spleen or lymph node cells, taken before intestinal transplant. The receptor source for this set is a human donor who received an intestinal transplant.

This chain connects TRBV18 to TRBJ2-3, with a possible D match to TRBD2 (5 bases). The V end was cut by 2 bases, the J end by 0 bases, with 9 bases between. CDR1 is KGHSH, CDR2 LQKENI, per germline. This CDR3 is 15 amino acids long. CDR3 DNA sequence: TGTGCCAGCTCACCATATGAGGGAAGCACAGATACGCAGTATTTT. Translation gives CASSPYEGSTDTQYF.

This clone turned up a few times. The chain uses TRBV29-1 and TRBJ1-2; 11 bases are shared with TRBD1. The ends lost 6 bases at V and 7 bases at J; junction bases unmatched: 7. This CDR3 has 13 residues. Germline-derived CDR1 and CDR2 are SQVTM and ANQGSEA. Here the CDR3 reads CSVVGQGVIGYTF. The DNA of the CDR3 is TGCAGCGTCGTGGGACAGGGGGTAATTGGCTACACCTTC.

The rearrangement links TRBV21-1 to TRBJ2-7; TRBD1, as called in the table, went unchecked against the DNA. TRBV21-1 is annotated as a pseudogene. The CDR3 is 16 amino acids. This chain's CDR3 is CASSKEDSEYLYEQYF. CDR3 DNA sequence: TGTGCCAGCAGCAAAGAAGACAGTGAGTATCTCTACGAGCAGTACTTC.

This chain links TRBV19 with TRBJ1-3; 7 positions match TRBD1. Unmatched junction bases numbered 4, after V lost 5 bases and J lost 6 bases. The germline V gene encodes CDR1 LNHDA and CDR2 SQIVND (reference sequence). This CDR3 spans 13 amino acids. The CDR3 coding sequence is TGTGCCAGTAGTCGGGACAGTCAAAACACCATATATTTT. Amino acids: CASSRDSQNTIYF.

This chain uses TRBV7-6 with TRBJ2-2, with 7 positions matching TRBD1. The junction had 8 bases not matched to a gene; V was cut back by 6 bases and J by 1 base. Germline V gene lookup returns CDR1 SGHVS and CDR2 FNYEAQ. CDR3 length: 16 residues. The CDR3 nucleotides are TGTGCCAGCAGTTTCCTAGGGGGCTTGAACACCGGGGAGCTGTTTTTT. Translation: CASSFLGGLNTGELFF.

V usage is TRBV7-9 and J usage is TRBJ2-3; a possible D gene is TRBD1 (6 bases). Germline V gene data show CDR1 as SEHNR and CDR2 as FQNEAQ (reference sequence). The V end lost 4 bases, the J end lost 0 bases, and 11 bases lay between the germline ends. The CDR3 consists of 15 residues. The DNA of the CDR3 is TGTGCCAGCAGCTCCTCCGGGACAAGCACAGATACGCAGTATTTT. Its translation is CASSSSGTSTDTQYF.

The chain is built from TRBV4-1 and TRBJ1-6, with a weak D call TRBD1 (6 bases). There are 15 residues in the CDR3. Trimming shortened V by 4 bases and J by 7 bases, and 14 bases separated the two germline ends. The germline V gene has CDR1 MGHRA and CDR2 YSYEKL. CDR3 protein: CASSPQQGINSPLHF. The CDR3 bases are TGCGCCAGCAGCCCTCAACAGGGAATCAATTCACCCCTCCACTTT.

The rearrangement joins TRBV6-6 to TRBJ1-2, with 8 bases lining up with TRBD1. In germline, CDR1 is MNHNY, CDR2 SVGAGI (reference sequence). Trimming at V came to 5 bases and at J to 2 bases, leaving 4 bases not matched to a gene. This CDR3 is built from 14 residues. CDR3 bases: TGTGCCAGCAGTCCGGGACAGGCGAACTATGGCTACACCTTC. It codes for CASSPGQANYGYTF.

The chain has TRBV6-5 and TRBJ1-1; 7 nucleotides agree with TRBD1. The germline CDR1 and CDR2 sequences are MNHEY and SVGAGI. V shed 3 bases and J 3 bases; nucleotides not matched to a gene: 10. CDR3 length equals 16 residues. The CDR3 DNA follows: TGTGCCAGCAGTTATACTTCGGGACAGAGAGACACTGAAGCTTTCTTT. This gives the protein CASSYTSGQRDTEAFF.

V gene TRBV30 combines with J gene TRBJ2-7, with D hard to call. V lost 1 base, J lost 3 bases, and 7 bases lay in between. Germline V gene sequence: CDR1 GTSNPN, CDR2 SVGIG (reference sequence). The length of the CDR3 is 12 residues. The CDR3 protein is CAWSGSIYEQYF. In DNA, the CDR3 is TGTGCCTGGAGTGGGAGCATCTACGAGCAGTACTTC.

CDR3 DNA: TGCGCCAGCAGCCAAGATCCCAGACAGGGGTTTGGCGAGCAGTACTTC. Protein sequence: CASSQDPRQGFGEQYF. V and J are TRBV4-3 and TRBJ2-7; 8 nucleotides match TRBD1. This CDR3 has 16 amino acids. Germline values: CDR1 LGHNA, CDR2 YSLEER. Germline trimming cut 0 bases from V and 6 bases from J; bases unmatched to any gene: 10.

The gene calls are TRBV6-5 and TRBJ1-2; 8 bases are shared with TRBD1. The CDR3 length is 15 residues. Unmatched junction bases numbered 9, after V lost 6 bases and J lost 3 bases. In germline, CDR1 is MNHEY, CDR2 SVGAGI. The CDR3 sequence: CASRPTQGGDYGYTF. As DNA, the CDR3 is TGTGCCAGCAGGCCTACACAGGGGGGCGACTATGGCTACACCTTC.